This record concerns one TCR beta chain sequence. A J-beta primer mix and a sample-barcoded 5' primer were used in a second PCR of about 7 to 12 cycles. TCRdb redid the calling of the 5' RACE reads with MiXCR, one entry per CDR3 protein. Of around 1.5 million distinct CDR3 sequences in the sample, approximately 32% were seen once. The sample is drawn from a study of blood T cells in healthy people across ages. CDR1 is GTSNPN, CDR2 SVGIG, per germline (reference sequence). The CDR3 is made up of 14 amino acids. Trimming shortened V by 3 bases and J by 8 bases, and 17 bases separated the two germline ends.

The source of this sequence is a woman aged 25 to 39 in good health. The sample comprised blood. This chain joins TRBV30 and TRBJ2-1; D remains ambiguous. CDR3 region: CAWRASTAADEQFF. In DNA form, the CDR3 reads TGTGCCTGGAGAGCCTCTACCGCTGCGGATGAGCAGTTCTTC.